This TCR beta chain was captured by sequencing in a study of cytomegalovirus exposure and HLA in healthy donors. CDR3 length equals 13 residues. Per germline, CDR1 KGHSH and CDR2 LQKENI. The V end lost 6 bases, the J end lost 4 bases, and 13 bases lay between the germline ends. Comment on this clone: Its antigen remains unidentified.

The PCR ran on 60 Vbeta and 13 Jbeta primers. Authors' methods: It was a later analysis that counted roughly 80 million unique TCR beta chains, of which roughly 11 million were shared. The table came from immunoSEQ multiplex PCR; TCRdb's copy has only in-frame clones and leaves some out. That table furnishes V, J and clone size, whereas the DNA furnished D and trimming. The sample shows 75,000 to 100,000 clones, and 1.3% to 1.5% sits with its ten largest clones. Study outcomes and limitations: Approximately 18,000 TCR beta sequences were associated with HLA alleles at 0.05 false discovery rate in a later analysis. There were some V segments, including TRBV6-2 and TRBV6-3, excluded as indistinguishable.

The sequenced sample was PBMCs. This sequence originates from a woman aged 60-75 years in good health and CMV-seronegative. The chain links TRBV18 to TRBJ2-7; D is possibly TRBD2 (6 bases). This CDR3 is CASSLGSPYEQYF. For the CDR3, the DNA is TGTGCCAGCTCGCTCGGGAGCCCTTACGAGCAGTACTTC.